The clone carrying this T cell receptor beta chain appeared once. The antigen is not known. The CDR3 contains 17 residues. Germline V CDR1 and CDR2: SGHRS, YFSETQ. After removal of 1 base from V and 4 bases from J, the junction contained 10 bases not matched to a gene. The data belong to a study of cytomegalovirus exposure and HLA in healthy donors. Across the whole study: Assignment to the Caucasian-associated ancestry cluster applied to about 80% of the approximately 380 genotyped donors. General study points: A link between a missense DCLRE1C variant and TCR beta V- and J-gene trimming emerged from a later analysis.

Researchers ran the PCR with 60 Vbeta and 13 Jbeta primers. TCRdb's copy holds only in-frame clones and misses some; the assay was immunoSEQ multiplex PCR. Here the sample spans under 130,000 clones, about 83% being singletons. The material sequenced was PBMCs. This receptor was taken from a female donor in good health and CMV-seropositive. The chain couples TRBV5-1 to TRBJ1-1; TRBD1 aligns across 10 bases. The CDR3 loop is CASSLRGQGMVGTEAFF. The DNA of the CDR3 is TGCGCCAGCAGCTTGCGGGGACAGGGGATGGTGGGCACTGAAGCTTTCTTT.